These 19 T cell receptor beta chains share one sample of origin, sequenced in a study of blood T cells in healthy people across ages. For the second PCR, which ran for roughly 7 to 11 cycles, a sample-barcoded 5' primer and a J-beta primer mix were used. TCRdb reanalysed the 5' RACE reads using MiXCR and keeps one entry per CDR3 protein. The sample yields around 1,700,000 distinct CDR3 sequences, roughly 28% seen once. Sequencing was performed on blood. These receptors all stem from a woman aged 30 to 39 in good health.

The rearrangement uses TRBV6-4 and TRBJ1-5; 9 bases are shared with TRBD1. Germline CDR1 MRHNA, CDR2 SNTAGT. Trimming at V came to 7 bases and at J to 5 bases, leaving 6 bases not matched to a gene. The CDR3 covers 14 residues. The CDR3 spells CASKDRGEDQPQHF. CDR3 DNA sequence: TGTGCCAGCAAGGACAGGGGCGAGGATCAGCCCCAGCATTTT.

The genes are TRBV7-9 and TRBJ2-1; TRBD2 matches 9 bases. This CDR3 is 16 amino acids long. V shed 6 bases and J 4 bases; nucleotides not matched to a gene: 10. Germline V gene data show CDR1 as SEHNR and CDR2 as FQNEAQ (reference sequence). The CDR3 reads CASSLMRLADYNEQFF. The CDR3 DNA sequence: TGTGCCAGCAGTTTAATGAGACTAGCGGATTACAATGAGCAGTTCTTC.

This chain uses TRBV12-3 or TRBV12-4 with TRBJ2-6; D gene uncertain. The CDR3 covers 15 residues. V was pared by 5 bases and J by 4 bases, with 12 bases between. The CDR3 region is CASSRSTGGANVLTF. Here the CDR3 DNA reads TGTGCCAGCAGTCGGAGTACCGGCGGGGCCAACGTCCTGACTTTC.

There are a few counts of this clonotype. The chain uses TRBV18 and TRBJ1-6; 7 bases fit TRBD1. Germline CDR1 is KGHSH and CDR2 is LQKENI. V trimming: 4 bases; J trimming: 6 bases; junction bases outside the gene matches: 9. The CDR3 runs to 16 residues. The CDR3, as DNA: TGTGCCAGCTCACTAGCTTCTACAGGGGCTAATTCACCCCTCCACTTT. Translating it yields CASSLASTGANSPLHF.

Only a few counts were recorded for this clonotype. The chain couples TRBV14 to TRBJ2-3, with 7 bases matching TRBD1. Trimming took 1 base from V and 5 from J; bases not matched to a gene: 9. The CDR3 sequence is 16 residues long. Germline lookup yields CDR1 SGHDN and CDR2 FVKESK. In nucleotides, the CDR3 is TGTGCCAGCAGCCAAGGGGACAGAGCATGGGAAGATACGCAGTATTTT. It yields the protein CASSQGDRAWEDTQYF.

The gene calls are TRBV28 and TRBJ1-2, with D perhaps matching TRBD1 (6 bases). CDR1 is MDHEN and CDR2 is SYDVKM in the germline V gene. The CDR3 is 14 amino acids. V lost 6 bases and J 2 bases, leaving 13 bases between the germline ends. CDR3 nucleotides: TGTGCCAGCAGGGTAGACAGGATCAACTATGGCTACACCTTC. This gives the protein CASRVDRINYGYTF.

This clonotype showed up just a few times. The chain has TRBV6-5 and TRBJ1-2; D may be TRBD1 (5 bases). V dropped 1 base and J dropped 6 bases, with 9 bases sitting between them. This CDR3 comprises 13 residues. From germline, CDR1 is MNHEY and CDR2 SVGAGI. CDR3 in amino acids: CASSYFSGNGYTF. CDR3 DNA sequence: TGTGCCAGCAGTTACTTTTCAGGGAATGGCTACACCTTC.

This clonotype has only a few counts. The rearrangement joins TRBV7-9 to TRBJ2-4; 9 bases are a match to TRBD1. After removal of 0 bases from V and 4 bases from J, the junction contained 13 bases not matched to a gene. The CDR3 has 19 residues. CDR1 and CDR2 from the germline V gene are SEHNR and FQNEAQ (reference sequence). DNA for the CDR3: TGTGCCAGCAGCTTAGCCTTATTGGACAGGGGCGGCACAAAAAACATTCAGTACTTC. Residues: CASSLALLDRGGTKNIQYF.

J is TRBJ2-7 and V is TRBV6-2 or TRBV6-3, with D perhaps TRBD2 (6 bases). The length of the CDR3 is 13 residues. V lost 2 bases to trimming and J lost 5 bases, with 10 bases between them. CDR1 is MNHEY and CDR2 is SVGEGT in the germline V gene. CDR3: CASSYLLAHEQYF. In DNA form, the CDR3 reads TGTGCCAGCAGTTACCTACTAGCCCACGAGCAGTACTTC.

This rearrangement joins TRBV14 to TRBJ2-1; TRBD2 matches 11 bases. CDR1 is SGHDN and CDR2 is FVKESK in the germline V gene. The CDR3 consists of 16 residues. Losses at the gene ends were 2 bases for V and 3 bases for J; bases not matched to a gene: 3. The CDR3, as DNA: TGTGCCAGCAGCCAAACTACTAGCGGGAGCTACAATGAGCAGTTCTTC. This gives the protein CASSQTTSGSYNEQFF.

The J gene is TRBJ1-5, the V gene TRBV2; a weak D match, TRBD1 (5 bases). This CDR3 has 13 amino acids. Germline CDR1 SNHLY, CDR2 FYNNEI. Trimming removed 7 bases at V and 4 bases at J, with 11 bases between. The CDR3 nucleotides are TGTGCCAGCACGACAGAAAATAATCAGCCCCAGCATTTT. Translation: CASTTENNQPQHF.

This clonotype has a count of ten or more. The V call is TRBV2, the J call TRBJ1-2; maybe TRBD1 (6 bases). The CDR3 has 13 amino acids. Germline V gene sequence: CDR1 SNHLY, CDR2 FYNNEI. Between the trimmed V and J ends, which lost 8 bases and 6 bases, there was a span of 16 bases. DNA for the CDR3: TGTGCCAGCTCCTACGACAGGAGAGATGGCTACACCTTC. It encodes CASSYDRRDGYTF.

The J gene is TRBJ2-7, the V gene TRBV10-1; D is uncertain. Trimming stripped 7 bases from V and 3 bases from J, with 4 bases between. CDR3 length equals 10 residues. Germline loops: CDR1 WNHNN, CDR2 SYGVQD (reference sequence). The CDR3 region has the DNA TGCGCCAGCACACGCTACGAGCAGTACTTC. This sequence encodes CASTRYEQYF.

With respect to this clonotype: A junction boundary mismatches the germline segment, possibly from a read error. The chain recombines TRBV3-1 with TRBJ2-1; D is possibly TRBD2 (5 bases). The germline gives CDR1 LGHDT, CDR2 YNNKEL (reference sequence). The CDR3 consists of 20 residues. The CDR3 nucleotides read TGTGCCAGCGGCCAAGTGGGAAGTTTTAGGTCCGGAGGCTCCTACAATGAGCAGTTCTTC. Translated, it gives CASGQVGSFRSGGSYNEQFF.

This clonotype was seen only a few times. The chain combines TRBV7-2 with TRBJ1-2, with no clear D. This CDR3 spans 14 amino acids. The germline V gene has CDR1 SGHTA and CDR2 FQGNSA. V lost 5 bases, J lost 8 bases, and 18 bases lay in between. Here the CDR3 reads CASSTRAADSGYTF. DNA of the CDR3: TGTGCCAGCAGCACTAGAGCGGCGGACTCCGGCTACACCTTC.

The CDR3 DNA reads as TGTGCCAGCAGCCCGACAGGATCGGGGTATGGCTACACCTTC. Protein: CASSPTGSGYGYTF. J is TRBJ1-2 and V is TRBV5-4, with a possible D match to TRBD1 (6 bases). The CDR3 is 14 amino acids. Trimming pared 4 bases from V and 5 bases from J, leaving 15 bases between. Per the germline V gene, CDR1 is SGHNT and CDR2 is YYREEE (reference sequence).

The chain combines TRBV7-2 with TRBJ2-1; D is tentatively TRBD1 or TRBD2 (5 bases each). CDR1 and CDR2 (germline): SGHTA, FQGNSA. Trimming left V 1 base short and J 8 bases short, with 18 bases between. The CDR3 totals 16 residues. This CDR3 is CASSLGFTQWDHEQFF. The CDR3, as DNA: TGTGCCAGCAGCTTAGGTTTCACCCAGTGGGACCATGAGCAGTTCTTC.

V and J are TRBV7-6 and TRBJ2-5; TRBD2 aligns across 10 bases. Trimming cost V 2 bases and J 10 bases; bases outside gene matches: 10. The CDR3 has 15 amino acids. Germline V gene sequence: CDR1 SGHVS, CDR2 FNYEAQ. The CDR3, as DNA: TGTGCCAGCAGCTTAATCCAAGAGCGGGGGGGTAGCCAGTACTTC. It specifies CASSLIQERGGSQYF.

This clonotype showed up just a few times. The rearrangement uses TRBV24-1 and TRBJ2-3; 8 positions agree with TRBD2. This CDR3 has 16 amino acids. Germline V gene lookup returns CDR1 KGHDR and CDR2 SFDVKD. V lost 4 bases and J lost 3; bases outside the gene matches: 8. CDR3 region: CATSDRSGSSTDTQYF. CDR3 in DNA: TGTGCCACCAGTGACCGGAGCGGGAGCTCGACAGATACGCAGTATTTT.